This record looks at one T cell receptor beta chain sequence and its context. These data originate in a study of beta chain features in type 1 diabetes. Isolated RNA was reverse transcribed in full, so expressed TCRB transcripts were sequenced. Repertoires were generated with immunoSEQ multiplex PCR, while TCRdb's copy carries only in-frame clones and drops some. Of over 700,000 clones listed, roughly a sixth are singletons. The germline V and J ends were trimmed by 3 bases and 0 bases, with 9 bases remaining between them. The CDR3 totals 15 residues. The germline gives CDR1 MNHNY, CDR2 SVGAGI (reference sequence).

The sequencing input was naive CD4+ T cells from blood. The chain uses TRBV6-6 and TRBJ1-5; no clear D gene. The origin of this receptor is a woman aged 18-30 years in good health. In nucleotides, the CDR3 is TGTGCCAGCAGTTATGTCAGGAATAGCAATCAGCCCCAGCATTTT. This encodes CASSYVRNSNQPQHF.